These 9 T cell receptor beta chains came from one sample sequenced in a study of T cell repertoires in cytomegalovirus infection. TCRdb redid the calling of the reads with MiXCR, one entry per CDR3 protein. The sample holds around 280,000 distinct CDR3 sequences; about 8.8% are singletons and the top ten take less than 3%. Sequencing input: PBMCs. The receptors shown here come from a human donor in good health (CMV status not recorded). Some clones in this sample may be carry-over from other donors' samples.

This clonotype was counted ten times or more. The rearrangement uses TRBV28 and TRBJ2-5; D is ambiguous. CDR1 is MDHEN, CDR2 SYDVKM, per germline. The ends were cut back, 5 bases at V and 1 base at J, with 14 bases in the middle. CDR3 length: 15 residues. The CDR3 spells CASSNLGSFQETQYF. CDR3 sequence (DNA): TGTGCCAGCAGTAACCTGGGGTCTTTCCAAGAGACCCAGTACTTC.

This clonotype has a count of ten or more. The chain couples TRBV6-5 to TRBJ1-2, with 7 nucleotides matching TRBD1. This CDR3 is built from 15 residues. The J segment lost 4 bases and the V segment lost 2 bases, leaving 7 bases of the junction unmatched. Germline V gene data show CDR1 as MNHEY and CDR2 as SVGAGI. The CDR3 DNA sequence: TGTGCCAGCAGTTACCAGAGGGACAGCGGCTATGGCTACACCTTC. Residues: CASSYQRDSGYGYTF.

At least ten counts were recorded for this clonotype. The chain combines TRBV7-2 with TRBJ2-1, with 9 bases lining up with TRBD2. Germline CDR1 is SGHTA and CDR2 is FQGNSA. V was pared by 1 base and J by 3 bases, with 7 bases of the junction left unmatched. CDR3 length: 17 amino acids. This chain's CDR3 is CASSLVARGGRYNEQFF. The CDR3 DNA is TGTGCCAGCAGCTTAGTTGCGCGGGGGGGCCGCTACAATGAGCAGTTCTTC.

This rearrangement joins TRBV2 to TRBJ1-1, with unresolved D. This CDR3 is 13 amino acids long. Per the germline V gene, CDR1 is SNHLY and CDR2 is FYNNEI. V lost 2 bases to trimming and J lost 0 bases, with 4 bases between them. CDR3 sequence: CASSEHLNTEAFF. In DNA, the CDR3 is TGTGCCAGCAGTGAACACCTGAACACTGAAGCTTTCTTT.

The rearrangement uses TRBV6-5 and TRBJ2-7; TRBD2 aligns across 8 bases. With V trimmed by 0 bases and J by 5 bases, 3 bases remained unmatched. CDR1 and CDR2 (germline): MNHEY, SVGAGI. This CDR3 has 14 residues. The CDR3 reads CASSYSLAGNEQYF. The CDR3 DNA reads TGTGCCAGCAGTTACTCGCTAGCGGGCAACGAGCAGTACTTC.

This clonotype was picked up a small number of times. V gene TRBV20-1 combines with J gene TRBJ1-1; D gene ambiguous. This CDR3 comprises 15 residues. Germline CDR1 DFQATT, CDR2 SNEGSKA (reference sequence). V lost 5 bases to trimming and J lost 0 bases, with 16 bases between them. CDR3 sequence (DNA): TGCAGTGCTCGATCCGGACCGTCCCTGAACACTGAAGCTTTCTTT. This gives the protein CSARSGPSLNTEAFF.

This chain joins TRBV20-1 and TRBJ1-2, with a weak D call TRBD1 (5 bases). The CDR3 consists of 14 residues. Per germline, CDR1 DFQATT and CDR2 SNEGSKA (reference sequence). V was trimmed by 5 bases and J by 0 bases, leaving 13 bases between them. Here the CDR3 DNA reads TGCAGTGCTGGGGACCGATTAGCTAACTATGGCTACACCTTC. Its protein product is CSAGDRLANYGYTF.

The sample holds many counts of this clonotype. The V gene is TRBV7-2, the J gene TRBJ2-3; D is uncertain. The V and J ends lost 4 bases and 1 base respectively, with 15 bases between them. The CDR3 spans 16 residues. Germline assignment: CDR1 SGHTA and CDR2 FQGNSA. CDR3 DNA sequence: TGTGCCAGCAGCTCCGGAACTTATGCTCGCACAGATACGCAGTATTTT. This encodes CASSSGTYARTDTQYF.

This clonotype was found many times. V is TRBV7-9 and J is TRBJ1-4; weak D call: TRBD1 (6 bases). The CDR3 length is 15 residues. Per the germline V gene, CDR1 is SEHNR and CDR2 is FQNEAQ (reference sequence). Trimming took 6 bases from V and 8 from J, leaving 19 bases between them. The CDR3: CASSLNGKGGEKLFF. The CDR3 nucleotides are TGTGCCAGCAGTTTGAACGGGAAAGGGGGAGAAAAACTGTTTTTT.